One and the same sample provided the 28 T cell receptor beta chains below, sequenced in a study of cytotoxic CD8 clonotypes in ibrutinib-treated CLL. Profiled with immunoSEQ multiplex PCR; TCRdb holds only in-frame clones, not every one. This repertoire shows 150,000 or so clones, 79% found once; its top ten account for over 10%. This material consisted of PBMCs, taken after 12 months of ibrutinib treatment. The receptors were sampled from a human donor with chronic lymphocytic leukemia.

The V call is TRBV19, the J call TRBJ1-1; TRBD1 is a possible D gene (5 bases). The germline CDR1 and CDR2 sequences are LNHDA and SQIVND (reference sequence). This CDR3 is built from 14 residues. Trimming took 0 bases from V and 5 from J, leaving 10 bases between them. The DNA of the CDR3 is TGTGCCAGTAGTATAGATTACAGGCGGACTGAAGCTTTCTTT. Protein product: CASSIDYRRTEAFF.

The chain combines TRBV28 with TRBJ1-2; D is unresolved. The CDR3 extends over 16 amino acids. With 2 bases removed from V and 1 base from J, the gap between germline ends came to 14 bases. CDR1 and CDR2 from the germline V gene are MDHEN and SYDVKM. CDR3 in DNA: TGTGCCAGCAGTTTAATCCCGAGGTTCGGTAACTATGGCTACACCTTC. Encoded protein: CASSLIPRFGNYGYTF.

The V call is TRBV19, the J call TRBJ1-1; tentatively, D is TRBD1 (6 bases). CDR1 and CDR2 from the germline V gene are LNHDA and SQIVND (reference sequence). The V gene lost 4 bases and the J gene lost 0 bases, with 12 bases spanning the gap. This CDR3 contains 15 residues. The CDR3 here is CASSTPGGLNTEAFF. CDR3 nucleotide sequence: TGTGCCAGTAGTACCCCCGGGGGGCTGAACACTGAAGCTTTCTTT.

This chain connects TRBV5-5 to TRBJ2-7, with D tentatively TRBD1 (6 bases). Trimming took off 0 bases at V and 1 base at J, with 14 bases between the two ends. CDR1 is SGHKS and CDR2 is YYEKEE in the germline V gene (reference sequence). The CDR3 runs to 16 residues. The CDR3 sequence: CASSLDPGTPSYEQYF. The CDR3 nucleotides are TGTGCCAGCAGCTTGGATCCCGGGACACCATCCTACGAGCAGTACTTC.

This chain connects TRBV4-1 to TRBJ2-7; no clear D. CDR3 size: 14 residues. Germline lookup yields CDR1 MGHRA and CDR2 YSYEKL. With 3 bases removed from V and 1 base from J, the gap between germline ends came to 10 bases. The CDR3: CASSQRIGSYEQYF. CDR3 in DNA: TGCGCCAGCAGCCAGAGAATAGGATCCTACGAGCAGTACTTC.

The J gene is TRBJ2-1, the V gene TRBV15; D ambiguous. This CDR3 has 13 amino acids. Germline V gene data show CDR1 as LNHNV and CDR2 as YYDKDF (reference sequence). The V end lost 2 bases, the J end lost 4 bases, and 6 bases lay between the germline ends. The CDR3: CATSRLGYNEQFF. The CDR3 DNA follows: TGTGCCACCAGCAGACTCGGTTACAATGAGCAGTTCTTC.

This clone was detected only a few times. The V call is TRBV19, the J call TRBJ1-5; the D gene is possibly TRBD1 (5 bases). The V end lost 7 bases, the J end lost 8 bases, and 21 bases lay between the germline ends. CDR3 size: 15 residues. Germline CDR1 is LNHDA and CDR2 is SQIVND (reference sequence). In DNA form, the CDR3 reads TGTGCCAGTAAAACCGGGGCAGGGAGAATGGAGCCCCAGCATTTT. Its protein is CASKTGAGRMEPQHF.

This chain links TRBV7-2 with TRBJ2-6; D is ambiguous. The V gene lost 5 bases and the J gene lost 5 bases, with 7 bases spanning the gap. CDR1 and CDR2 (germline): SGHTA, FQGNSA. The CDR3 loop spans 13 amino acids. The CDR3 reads CASSPEWANVLTF. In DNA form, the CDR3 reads TGTGCCAGCAGCCCTGAATGGGCCAACGTCCTGACTTTC.

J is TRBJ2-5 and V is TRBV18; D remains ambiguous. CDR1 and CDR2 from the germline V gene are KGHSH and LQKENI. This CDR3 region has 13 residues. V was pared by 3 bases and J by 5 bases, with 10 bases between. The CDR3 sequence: CASSPFSLETQYF. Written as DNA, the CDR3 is TGTGCCAGCTCACCGTTCAGTTTGGAGACCCAGTACTTC.

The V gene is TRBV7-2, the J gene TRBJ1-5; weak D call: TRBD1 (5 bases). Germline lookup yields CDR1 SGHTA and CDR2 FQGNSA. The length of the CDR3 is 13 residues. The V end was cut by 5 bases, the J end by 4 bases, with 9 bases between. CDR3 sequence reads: CASSTGPNQPQHF. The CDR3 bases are TGTGCCAGCAGCACGGGACCGAATCAGCCCCAGCATTTT.

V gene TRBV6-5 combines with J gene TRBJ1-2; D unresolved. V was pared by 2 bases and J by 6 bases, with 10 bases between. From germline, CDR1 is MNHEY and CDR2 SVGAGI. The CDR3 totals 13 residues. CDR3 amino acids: CASSYVVANGYTF. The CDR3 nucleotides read TGTGCCAGCAGTTACGTGGTCGCGAATGGCTACACCTTC.

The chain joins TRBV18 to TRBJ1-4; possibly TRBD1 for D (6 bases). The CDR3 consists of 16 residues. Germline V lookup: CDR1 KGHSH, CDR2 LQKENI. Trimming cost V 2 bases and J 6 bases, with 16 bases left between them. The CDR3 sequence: CASSPKDARGYEKLFF. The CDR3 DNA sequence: TGTGCCAGCTCACCAAAAGATGCCAGGGGTTATGAAAAACTGTTTTTT.

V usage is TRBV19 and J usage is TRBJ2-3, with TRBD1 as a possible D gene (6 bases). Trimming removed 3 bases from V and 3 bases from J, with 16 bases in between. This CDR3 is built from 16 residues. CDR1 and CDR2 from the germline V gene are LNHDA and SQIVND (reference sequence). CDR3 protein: CASSISPGASTDTQYF. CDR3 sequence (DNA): TGTGCCAGTAGTATTTCACCAGGGGCCTCGACAGATACGCAGTATTTT.

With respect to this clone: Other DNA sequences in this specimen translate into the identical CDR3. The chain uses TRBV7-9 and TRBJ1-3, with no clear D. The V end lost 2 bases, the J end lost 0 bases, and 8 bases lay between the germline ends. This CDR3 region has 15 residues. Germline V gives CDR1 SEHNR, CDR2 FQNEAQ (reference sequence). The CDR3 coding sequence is TGTGCCAGCAGCTTAACAGCAGACTCTGGAAACACCATATATTTT. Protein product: CASSLTADSGNTIYF.

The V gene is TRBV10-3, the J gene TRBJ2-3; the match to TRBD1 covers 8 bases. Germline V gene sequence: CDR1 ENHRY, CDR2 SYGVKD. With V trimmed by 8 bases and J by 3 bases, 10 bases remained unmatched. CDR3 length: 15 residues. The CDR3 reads CAIGKTGGQTDTQYF. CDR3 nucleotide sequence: TGTGCCATCGGTAAAACAGGGGGTCAAACAGATACGCAGTATTTT.

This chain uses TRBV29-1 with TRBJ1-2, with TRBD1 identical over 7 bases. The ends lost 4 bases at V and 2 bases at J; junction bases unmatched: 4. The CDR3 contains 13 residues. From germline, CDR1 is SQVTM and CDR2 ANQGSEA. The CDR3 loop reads CSVARDSNYGYTF. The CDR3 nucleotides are TGCAGCGTTGCCCGGGACAGCAACTATGGCTACACCTTC.

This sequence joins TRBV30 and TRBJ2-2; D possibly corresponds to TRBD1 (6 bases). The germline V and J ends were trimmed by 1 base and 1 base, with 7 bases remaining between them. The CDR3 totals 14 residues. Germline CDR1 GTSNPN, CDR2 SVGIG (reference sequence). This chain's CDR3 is CAWSEGENTGELFF. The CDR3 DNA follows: TGTGCCTGGAGTGAGGGGGAGAACACCGGGGAGCTGTTTTTT.

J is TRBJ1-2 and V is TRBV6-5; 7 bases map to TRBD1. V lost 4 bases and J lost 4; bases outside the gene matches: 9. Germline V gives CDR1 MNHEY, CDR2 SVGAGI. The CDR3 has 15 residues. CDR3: CASSSRRGYGYGYTF. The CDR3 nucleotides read TGTGCCAGCAGTTCCCGCAGGGGGTACGGCTATGGCTACACCTTC.

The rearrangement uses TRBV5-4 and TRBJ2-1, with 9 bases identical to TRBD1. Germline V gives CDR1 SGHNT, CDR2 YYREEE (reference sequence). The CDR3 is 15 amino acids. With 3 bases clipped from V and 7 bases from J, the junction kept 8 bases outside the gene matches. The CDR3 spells CASSWDRAFGNEQFF. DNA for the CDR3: TGTGCCAGCAGCTGGGACAGGGCCTTCGGGAATGAGCAGTTCTTC.

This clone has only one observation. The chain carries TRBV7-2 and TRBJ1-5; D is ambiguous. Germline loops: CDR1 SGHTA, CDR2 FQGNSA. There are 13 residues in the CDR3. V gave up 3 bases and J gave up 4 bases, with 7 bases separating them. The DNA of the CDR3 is TGTGCCAGCAGCTTTGGAACTAATCAGCCCCAGCATTTT. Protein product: CASSFGTNQPQHF.

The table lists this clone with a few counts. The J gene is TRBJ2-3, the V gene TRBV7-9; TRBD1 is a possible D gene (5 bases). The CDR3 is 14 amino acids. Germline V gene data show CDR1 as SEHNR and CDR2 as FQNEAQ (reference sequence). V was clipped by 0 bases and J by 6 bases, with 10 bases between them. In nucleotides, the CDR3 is TGTGCCAGCAGCTTAGCAGGGGAACGGGATACGCAGTATTTT. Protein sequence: CASSLAGERDTQYF.

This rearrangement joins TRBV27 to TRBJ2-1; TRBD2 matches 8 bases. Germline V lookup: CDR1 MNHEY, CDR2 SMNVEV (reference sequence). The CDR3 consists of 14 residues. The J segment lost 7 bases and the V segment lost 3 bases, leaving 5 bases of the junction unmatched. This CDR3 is CASSLRGRLNEQFF. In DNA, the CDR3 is TGTGCCAGCAGTTTGCGCGGGAGGTTAAATGAGCAGTTCTTC.

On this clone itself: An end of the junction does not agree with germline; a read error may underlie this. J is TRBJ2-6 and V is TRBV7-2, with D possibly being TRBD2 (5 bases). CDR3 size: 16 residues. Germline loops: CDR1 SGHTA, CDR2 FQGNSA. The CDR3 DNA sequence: TGTGCCAGCAGCCTAGCCCCCCGCTCTGGGGCCAACGTCCTGACTTTC. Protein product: CASSLAPRSGANVLTF.

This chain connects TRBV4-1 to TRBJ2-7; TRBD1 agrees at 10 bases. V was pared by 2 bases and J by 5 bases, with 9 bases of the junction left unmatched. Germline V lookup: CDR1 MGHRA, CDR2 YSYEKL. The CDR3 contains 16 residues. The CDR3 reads CASSQPSRDRGNEQYF. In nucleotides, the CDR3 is TGCGCCAGCAGCCAACCCTCCCGGGACAGGGGTAACGAGCAGTACTTC.

CDR3 in amino acids: CASSLSLLGEKLFF. The DNA for the CDR3 is TGTGCCAGCAGTTTATCTTTGTTGGGTGAAAAACTGTTTTTT. The V gene is TRBV27, the J gene TRBJ1-4; D unclear. Germline-derived CDR1 and CDR2 are MNHEY and SMNVEV (reference sequence). V lost 0 bases and J lost 7, with 9 bases in between. This CDR3 has 14 amino acids.

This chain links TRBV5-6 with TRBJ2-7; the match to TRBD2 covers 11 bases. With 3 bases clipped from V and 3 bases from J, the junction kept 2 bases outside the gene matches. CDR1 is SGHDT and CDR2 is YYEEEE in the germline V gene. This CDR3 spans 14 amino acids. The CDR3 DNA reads TGTGCCAGCAGCTACGGGACTAGCGGCTACGAGCAGTACTTC. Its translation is CASSYGTSGYEQYF.

In nucleotides, the CDR3 is TGTGCCTGGAGTGTACTGAGGGAGCAGTACTTC. Its translation: CAWSVLREQYF. V is TRBV30 and J is TRBJ2-7; D is uncertain. The germline V gene has CDR1 GTSNPN and CDR2 SVGIG (reference sequence). The V end was cut by 0 bases, the J end by 7 bases, with 7 bases between. The CDR3 contains 11 residues.

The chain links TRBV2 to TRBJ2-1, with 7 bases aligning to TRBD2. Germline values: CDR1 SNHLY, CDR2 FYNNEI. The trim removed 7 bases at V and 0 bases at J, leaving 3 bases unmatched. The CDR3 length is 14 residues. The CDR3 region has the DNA TGTGCCAGCAAAGGCGGGAGCTCCTACAATGAGCAGTTCTTC. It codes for CASKGGSSYNEQFF.